The next 27 T cell receptor beta chains were all read from a single sample in a study of CD8+ T cells in alopecia areata. In each case, RNA was isolated and then reverse transcribed into cDNA as the sequencing template. Clones were read by immunoSEQ multiplex PCR, and TCRdb kept only the in-frame ones, dropping some. The sample lists 150,000 or so clones; 85% to 90% were seen once. Treatment of the sample: oral pan-JAK inhibitor, 5-10 mg twice daily. Sequencing was performed on CD8+ T cells sorted from blood, taken at week 4, from a patient treated with tofacitinib. The receptors were gathered from a human donor with alopecia areata.

Here the CDR3 DNA reads TGTGCCAGCAGCTTGGGCGGAACCTACGAGCAGTACTTC. Encoded protein: CASSLGGTYEQYF. The chain combines TRBV5-5 with TRBJ2-7; D gene uncertain. V lost 0 bases to trimming and J lost 2 bases, with 6 bases between them. The germline CDR1 and CDR2 sequences are SGHKS and YYEKEE (reference sequence). The CDR3 is made up of 13 amino acids.

The gene calls are TRBV2 and TRBJ2-7; D may be TRBD1 (5 bases). The CDR3 sequence is 11 residues long. V was trimmed by 11 bases and J by 3 bases, leaving 11 bases between them. The germline V gene encodes CDR1 SNHLY and CDR2 FYNNEI. The CDR3 region is CASRADYEQYF. The CDR3 region has the DNA TGTGCCTCCAGGGCCGACTACGAGCAGTACTTC.

The gene calls are TRBV4-1 and TRBJ1-1; 9 nucleotides line up with TRBD1. CDR1 is MGHRA and CDR2 is YSYEKL in the germline V gene. The CDR3 is 16 amino acids. V gave up 4 bases and J gave up 3 bases; unmatched junction bases: 9. The CDR3 DNA follows: TGCGCCAGCAGCCGGATTACAGGGGGCTGGGACACTGAAGCTTTCTTT. It yields the protein CASSRITGGWDTEAFF.

This rearrangement joins TRBV27 to TRBJ2-3; D tentatively fits TRBD1 or TRBD2 (5 bases each). The length of the CDR3 is 14 residues. CDR1 is MNHEY, CDR2 SMNVEV, per germline (reference sequence). Deletions cut 3 bases from V and 2 bases from J, with 9 bases between. CDR3 amino acids: CASSLRGFTDTQYF. CDR3 coding DNA: TGTGCCAGCAGTTTGAGGGGATTCACAGATACGCAGTATTTT.

This clone was recorded a few times. The chain links TRBV19 to TRBJ2-3, with a tentative D call TRBD2 (5 bases). The CDR3 has 15 residues. V was shortened by 1 base and J by 1 base, with 9 bases between the two germline ends. From germline, CDR1 is LNHDA and CDR2 SQIVND (reference sequence). The CDR3 reads CASSIGGSGTDTQYF. DNA for the CDR3: TGTGCCAGTAGTATAGGCGGTAGCGGCACAGATACGCAGTATTTT.

The chain has TRBV7-9 and TRBJ2-4; 9 bases are a match to TRBD1. Looked up from germline, CDR1 is SEHNR and CDR2 is FQNEAQ (reference sequence). The CDR3 covers 16 residues. V lost 1 base to trimming and J lost 3 bases; unmatched junction nucleotides: 4. CDR3 region: CASSLDTGGGKNIQYF. The CDR3 DNA sequence: TGTGCCAGCAGCTTAGATACAGGGGGCGGCAAAAACATTCAGTACTTC.

This chain links TRBV9 with TRBJ1-3; no clear D gene. The CDR3 length is 15 residues. Trimming left V 0 bases short and J 0 bases short, with 7 bases between. Germline V gene lookup returns CDR1 SGDLS and CDR2 YYNGEE. As DNA, the CDR3 is TGTGCCAGCAGCGTAGACGACGGCTCTGGAAACACCATATATTTT. Translating gives CASSVDDGSGNTIYF.

The V gene is TRBV5-1, the J gene TRBJ2-1, with 10 positions matching TRBD2. The ends lost 5 bases at V and 8 bases at J; junction bases unmatched: 10. Per the germline V gene, CDR1 is SGHRS and CDR2 is YFSETQ. This CDR3 comprises 15 residues. The CDR3 protein is CASSSKREGLDEQFF. The CDR3 DNA follows: TGCGCCAGCAGTTCCAAGCGGGAGGGCCTGGATGAGCAGTTCTTC.

This clone was detected a few times. This chain connects TRBV5-1 to TRBJ2-7, with D possibly TRBD1 on 6 matching bases. Germline V gene lookup returns CDR1 SGHRS and CDR2 YFSETQ. The CDR3 runs 13 residues. The germline V and J ends were trimmed by 3 bases and 1 base, with 8 bases remaining between them. CDR3 in amino acids: CASSYDRSYEQYF. The CDR3 nucleotides are TGCGCCAGCAGCTATGACAGGTCCTACGAGCAGTACTTC. Full variable domain (rest looked up from reference TRBV5-1 and TRBJ2-7): KAGVTQTPRYLIKTRGQQVTLSCSPISGHRSVSWYQQTPGQGLQFLFEYFSETQRNKGNFPGRFSGRQFSNSRSEMNVSTLELGDSALYLCASSYDRSYEQYFGPGTRLTVT.

The chain employs TRBV29-1 and TRBJ1-2; 8 positions agree with TRBD1. Germline V gene sequence: CDR1 SQVTM, CDR2 ANQGSEA. V shed 4 bases, J shed 3 bases, and the junction held 4 bases outside the gene matches. The CDR3 runs to 13 residues. The CDR3 loop reads CSVVGTGDYGYTF. CDR3 DNA sequence: TGCAGCGTTGTTGGGACAGGCGACTATGGCTACACCTTC.

With regard to this clone: The sample has other DNA sequences that encode this CDR3 too. This chain uses TRBV29-1 with TRBJ2-7, with no clear D. Germline V lookup: CDR1 SQVTM, CDR2 ANQGSEA. The CDR3 runs 11 residues. V lost 3 bases to trimming and J lost 4 bases, with 7 bases between them. CDR3 sequence (DNA): TGCAGCGTTGAGAGCCGTTACGAGCAGTACTTC. Protein product: CSVESRYEQYF.

This clone has a handful of counts. A junction end diverges from the germline sequence, so it may reflect a read error. This chain uses TRBV6-5 with TRBJ2-5; unclear D gene. The CDR3 totals 11 residues. Germline-derived CDR1 and CDR2 are MNHEY and SVGAGI. Written as DNA, the CDR3 is TGTGCCAGCAGTTACCAAGGGACCCAGTACTTC. It specifies CASSYQGTQYF.

The chain couples TRBV6-5 to TRBJ2-1; 7 bases agree with TRBD2. Trimming cost V 8 bases and J 5 bases; bases outside gene matches: 6. This CDR3 comprises 13 residues. From germline, CDR1 is MNHEY and CDR2 SVGAGI. CDR3 protein: CASSWGGNNEQFF. CDR3 coding DNA: TGTGCCAGCTCCTGGGGGGGGAACAATGAGCAGTTCTTC.

The chain employs TRBV5-6 and TRBJ2-7; 8 nucleotides match TRBD1. J lost 3 bases, V lost 1 base, and 9 bases had no gene match. The CDR3 is made up of 16 amino acids. Germline CDR1 SGHDT, CDR2 YYEEEE. In nucleotides, the CDR3 is TGTGCCAGCAGCTTGTCCTGGACAGGGAATCTCTACGAGCAGTACTTC. Its translation: CASSLSWTGNLYEQYF.

The chain combines TRBV2 with TRBJ1-5; 10 nucleotides agree with TRBD1. V was clipped by 6 bases and J by 4 bases; unmatched bases: 6. The germline CDR1 and CDR2 sequences are SNHLY and FYNNEI. CDR3 length: 15 residues. The CDR3 DNA sequence: TGTGCCAGCAGCCGGGACAGGGGATCGAATCAGCCCCAGCATTTT. It codes for CASSRDRGSNQPQHF.

The chain combines TRBV6-5 with TRBJ2-4; D is perhaps TRBD1 or TRBD2 (5 bases each). Germline V lookup: CDR1 MNHEY, CDR2 SVGAGI. The CDR3 contains 15 residues. The V end was cut by 2 bases, the J end by 5 bases, with 13 bases between. CDR3 sequence: CASSYVAQEENIQYF. DNA for the CDR3: TGTGCCAGCAGTTACGTGGCACAGGAGGAAAACATTCAGTACTTC.

The chain carries TRBV30 and TRBJ1-3; D uncertain. From germline, CDR1 is GTSNPN and CDR2 SVGIG (reference sequence). The CDR3 is 11 amino acids. V was trimmed by 4 bases and J by 4 bases, leaving 5 bases between them. CDR3 sequence: CAWTLGNTIYF. The CDR3 DNA reads TGTGCCTGGACTCTGGGAAACACCATATATTTT.

The chain employs TRBV13 and TRBJ2-7; D call uncertain. With 6 bases removed from V and 2 bases from J, the gap between germline ends came to 14 bases. Per germline, CDR1 PRHDT and CDR2 FYEKMQ (reference sequence). The CDR3 consists of 14 residues. CDR3 sequence reads: CASSENPATYEQYF. CDR3 DNA: TGTGCCAGCAGTGAAAACCCAGCTACCTACGAGCAGTACTTC.

This rearrangement joins TRBV5-1 to TRBJ2-6; 8 nucleotides match TRBD1. With V trimmed by 5 bases and J by 0 bases, 10 bases remained unmatched. This CDR3 comprises 18 residues. CDR1 SGHRS and CDR2 YFSETQ come from the germline V gene. In nucleotides, the CDR3 is TGCGCCAGCAGTTTTGGACAGGGTCCTTTCTCTGGGGCCAACGTCCTGACTTTC. It encodes CASSFGQGPFSGANVLTF.

This chain connects TRBV25-1 to TRBJ2-2; maybe TRBD1 (6 bases). V lost 3 bases and J lost 1, with 18 bases in between. This CDR3 is 18 amino acids long. The germline V gene has CDR1 MGHDK and CDR2 SYGVNS. The CDR3 coding sequence is TGTGCCAGCAGTGACCTTCCGGACAGCGCGGGGAACACCGGGGAGCTGTTTTTT. Its translation is CASSDLPDSAGNTGELFF.

The V gene is TRBV6-5, the J gene TRBJ2-7; D possibly matches TRBD1 or TRBD2 (5 bases each). Trimming removed 5 bases from V and 2 bases from J, with 16 bases in between. Germline CDR1 is MNHEY and CDR2 is SVGAGI. The CDR3 totals 15 residues. The CDR3 protein is CASSQDTSFPYEQYF. The CDR3 nucleotides are TGTGCCAGCAGTCAGGACACTAGTTTTCCCTACGAGCAGTACTTC.

V usage is TRBV11-2 and J usage is TRBJ2-7, with 9 nucleotides matching TRBD2. Germline V lookup: CDR1 SGHAT, CDR2 FQNNGV. The CDR3 spans 16 residues. The junction had 8 bases not matched to a gene; V was cut back by 5 bases and J by 0 bases. CDR3 sequence (DNA): TGTGCCAGCAGCATAGTGACTAGCGGACCCTCCTACGAGCAGTACTTC. Encoded protein: CASSIVTSGPSYEQYF.

This rearrangement joins TRBV11-2 to TRBJ2-7; TRBD2 might be the D (6 bases). The germline gives CDR1 SGHAT, CDR2 FQNNGV. This CDR3 spans 19 amino acids. V lost 0 bases, J lost 0 bases, and 21 bases lay in between. CDR3 sequence: CASSLDWWQGGTNSYEQYF. CDR3 DNA: TGTGCCAGCAGCTTAGATTGGTGGCAGGGAGGCACCAACTCCTACGAGCAGTACTTC.

The chain employs TRBV6-1 and TRBJ1-5; 10 nucleotides align to TRBD1. The CDR3 contains 14 residues. CDR1 and CDR2 (germline): MNHNS, SASEGT. V shed 3 bases and J 4 bases; nucleotides not matched to a gene: 0. DNA for the CDR3: TGTGCCAGCAGTGAGGACAGGGGGAATCAGCCCCAGCATTTT. Translation: CASSEDRGNQPQHF.

The J gene is TRBJ2-4, the V gene TRBV4-1, with a possible D match to TRBD2 (6 bases). CDR3 length: 17 amino acids. CDR1 MGHRA and CDR2 YSYEKL come from the germline V gene. V was trimmed by 2 bases and J by 8 bases, leaving 22 bases between them. Here the CDR3 reads CASSQKDLARNGDIQYF. CDR3 bases: TGCGCCAGCAGCCAAAAAGATCTAGCGCGAAATGGGGACATTCAGTACTTC.

The V and J genes are TRBV30 and TRBJ2-7; no clear D. Per the germline V gene, CDR1 is GTSNPN and CDR2 is SVGIG (reference sequence). The CDR3 has 14 amino acids. Trimming shortened V by 0 bases and J by 3 bases, and 12 bases separated the two germline ends. The CDR3 protein is CAWSVGDGVYEQYF. The CDR3 DNA follows: TGTGCCTGGAGTGTTGGGGATGGGGTCTACGAGCAGTACTTC. Using reference TRBV30 and TRBJ2-7 for the parts outside the CDR3, the full variable domain is SQTIHQWPATLVQPVGSPLSLECTVEGTSNPNLYWYRQAAGRGLQLLFYSVGIGQISSEVPQNLSASRPQDRQFILSSKKLLLSDSGFYLCAWSVGDGVYEQYFGPGTRLTVT.

V usage is TRBV15 and J usage is TRBJ2-7; 10 bases align to TRBD1. Germline V gives CDR1 LNHNV, CDR2 YYDKDF (reference sequence). There are 17 residues in the CDR3. V gave up 0 bases and J gave up 3 bases; unmatched junction bases: 8. CDR3 protein: CATSRDSDRGGFYEQYF. Written as DNA, the CDR3 is TGTGCCACCAGCAGAGATTCGGACAGGGGGGGATTCTACGAGCAGTACTTC.